The 8 T cell receptor beta chains below come from one sample, sequenced in a study of shared clonotypes between healthy human individuals. Measured with immunoSEQ multiplex PCR; TCRdb has only the in-frame clones, and not every one. The repertoire holds a few million clones, with more than 85% as singletons. Sequenced: naive CD4+ T cells from PBMCs. Subset noted: CD45RA+ positively selected. The receptor source for this set is a man younger than 35 in good health. Some clones in this sample may be carry-over from other donors' samples.

The CDR3 protein is CASSARGGWGANTEAFF. CDR3 in DNA: TGTGCCAGCAGCGCCCGTGGTGGCTGGGGGGCGAACACTGAAGCTTTCTTT. The V call is TRBV9, the J call TRBJ1-1, with D tentatively TRBD1 (6 bases). The CDR3 extends over 17 amino acids. Germline V lookup: CDR1 SGDLS, CDR2 YYNGEE. V gave up 3 bases and J gave up 1 base, with 19 bases separating them.

The V gene is TRBV7-6, the J gene TRBJ2-5; D perhaps matches TRBD2 (5 bases). Germline lookup yields CDR1 SGHVS and CDR2 FNYEAQ. V lost 3 bases and J 3 bases, leaving 5 bases between the germline ends. The CDR3 length is 12 residues. The DNA of the CDR3 is TGTGCCAGCAGCTTCGGGGAAGAGACCCAGTACTTC. It yields the protein CASSFGEETQYF.

The chain links TRBV5-1 to TRBJ2-1, with D maybe TRBD1 (6 bases). This CDR3 region has 15 residues. CDR1 is SGHRS and CDR2 is YFSETQ in the germline V gene. V was cut by 4 bases and J by 8 bases, with 19 bases left in between. This CDR3 is CASSDARGPWDEQFF. CDR3 bases: TGCGCCAGCAGCGATGCCAGGGGACCCTGGGATGAGCAGTTCTTC.

The chain couples TRBV19 to TRBJ2-7, with D unresolved. The germline V gene has CDR1 LNHDA and CDR2 SQIVND (reference sequence). The CDR3 covers 13 residues. Trimming stripped 0 bases from V and 9 bases from J, with 12 bases between. CDR3 residues: CASSIDKNAPQYF. The CDR3 nucleotides are TGTGCCAGTAGTATAGATAAAAACGCACCGCAGTACTTC. Complete variable domain (other parts from reference TRBV19 and TRBJ2-7): DGGITQSPKYLFRKEGQNVTLSCEQNLNHDAMYWYRQDPGQGLRLIYYSQIVNDFQKGDIAEGYSVSREKKESFPLTVTSAQKNPTAFYLCASSIDKNAPQYFGPGTRLTVT.

This chain connects TRBV28 to TRBJ1-1; D unclear. Germline V gene lookup returns CDR1 MDHEN and CDR2 SYDVKM. CDR3 length: 11 residues. V gave up 7 bases and J gave up 8 bases, with 11 bases separating them. The CDR3 spells CASNFRSEAFF. CDR3 DNA: TGTGCCAGCAACTTCCGGTCGGAAGCTTTCTTT.

Comment on this clone: Additional DNA sequences in this sample encode the identical CDR3. The genes are TRBV15 and TRBJ2-2, with D unresolved. This CDR3 is 11 amino acids long. Per the germline V gene, CDR1 is LNHNV and CDR2 is YYDKDF (reference sequence). Trimming removed 8 bases at V and 5 bases at J, with 6 bases between. The CDR3 DNA sequence: TGTGCCACCTCTAGGACCGGGGAGCTGTTTTTT. It specifies CATSRTGELFF.

This clone was detected only once. The chain is built from TRBV20-1 and TRBJ2-7, with D possibly matching TRBD1 (6 bases). CDR1 and CDR2 from the germline V gene are DFQATT and SNEGSKA (reference sequence). The CDR3 length is 11 residues. V was cut by 6 bases and J by 7 bases, with 13 bases left in between. The CDR3 reads CSARLRGEQYF. The CDR3 DNA is TGCAGTGCGAGGTTGAGGGGGGAGCAGTACTTC.

The chain recombines TRBV7-6 with TRBJ2-2; TRBD2 agrees at 11 bases. Trimming took 1 base from V and 4 from J; bases not matched to a gene: 5. The CDR3 has 17 residues. Germline lookup yields CDR1 SGHVS and CDR2 FNYEAQ. The CDR3 region has the DNA TGTGCCAGCAGCTTAGTTGTAGCGGGAGGGAGCACCGGGGAGCTGTTTTTT. Translation: CASSLVVAGGSTGELFF.